Listed below are T cell receptor beta chains from one sample, sequenced in a study of T-cell reconstitution after alpha-beta-depleted transplantation in children. TCRdb reprocessed the PCR reads via MiXCR and lists one record per CDR3 protein. The sample has 150,000 to 250,000 distinct CDR3 sequences; about 15% are singletons. The input for sequencing was PBMCs from the stem cell graft donor, taken from the stem cell graft. Receptors were obtained from a human donor who donated a stem cell graft to a child with acute lymphoblastic leukemia. Both conserved end residues are part of each CDR3. Fields, in order: J gene, D gene, V gene, clone size, CDR3 DNA, CDR3 protein. D genes are given only for firm matches. Size values are once, few and many counts, or a class for expanded clones, and some rows have none.

>TRBJ1-1|TRBD1|TRBV5-1|many
TGCGCCAGCAGCTTTTGGGCGCAGGGGGGCACTGAAGCTTTCTTT
CASSFWAQGGTEAFF
>TRBJ2-5|.|TRBV29-1|many
TGCAGCGTTGGGTATGGGAAAGAGACCCAGTACTTC
CSVGYGKETQYF
>TRBJ2-1|TRBD2|TRBV29-1|many
TGCAGCGTTCCTACTAGCGGGAGTTACAATGAGCAGTTCTTC
CSVPTSGSYNEQFF
>TRBJ2-1|.|TRBV9|many
TGTGCCAGCAGCGTAGCACCCACAAACTCCTACAATGAGCAGTTCTTC
CASSVAPTNSYNEQFF
>TRBJ1-2|TRBD1|TRBV5-1|many
TGCGCCAGCAGCTTGCAGGGGGCTGCGGGAAGAATTAACTATGGCTACACCTTC
CASSLQGAAGRINYGYTF
>TRBJ2-7|.|TRBV20-1|.
TGCAGTGCTGGCCCACAAGCGGGACAAGAGTACGAGCAGTACTTC
CSAGPQAGQEYEQYF
>TRBJ2-1|.|TRBV28|many
TGTGCCAGCAGTTCCCCAGGGCGGGGCAATGAGCAGTTCTTC
CASSSPGRGNEQFF
>TRBJ2-5|.|TRBV29-1|many
TGCAGCGTTCCCCAGGCCAACCAAGAGACCCAGTACTTC
CSVPQANQETQYF
>TRBJ1-2|.|TRBV4-1|.
TGCGCCAGCAGCCAGCTAGACATGGGTTTAGCTAACTATGGCTACACCTTC
CASSQLDMGLANYGYTF
>TRBJ2-7|.|TRBV6-5|many
TGTGCCAGCAGTTACTCTAGCGCACTCTACGAGCAGTACTTC
CASSYSSALYEQYF
>TRBJ2-5|.|TRBV11-3|many
TGTGCCAGCAGCCACCGGGACGATAGGGAGACCCAGTACTTC
CASSHRDDRETQYF
>TRBJ2-7|TRBD1|TRBV5-1|many
TGCGCCAGCAGCTTGAGGGCAGGGGGCGAGCAGTACTTC
CASSLRAGGEQYF
>TRBJ1-1|.|TRBV7-9|few
TGTGCCAGCAGCGCTTTTGGCCGGGACGGGAACACTGAAGCTTTCTTT
CASSAFGRDGNTEAFF
>TRBJ1-1|TRBD1|TRBV5-6|many
TGTGCCAGCAGCCCCGACAGGGGTACTGAAGCTTTCTTT
CASSPDRGTEAFF
>TRBJ2-1|TRBD2|TRBV14|many
TGTGCCAGCAGCCCTGGGTCGGGGGGTGGTGAGCAGTTCTTC
CASSPGSGGGEQFF
>TRBJ2-2|TRBD2|TRBV5-4|many
TGTGCCAGCAGCCCCCGGCTAGCGGGAGTGCCCGGGGAGCTGTTTTTT
CASSPRLAGVPGELFF
>TRBJ2-3|TRBD2|TRBV20-1|.
TGCAGTGCTCCTGGTAGCGGGAGAGTTATGCCAGATACGCAGTATTTT
CSAPGSGRVMPDTQYF
>TRBJ2-1|.|TRBV19|.
TGTGCCAGTAGCCGAACCGCGTTAGCGGTGGGTGAGCAGTTCTTC
CASSRTALAVGEQFF
>TRBJ2-5|.|TRBV6-1|many
TGTGCCAGCAGTGAAAGTCTAGGGGTTTTAGAGACCCAGTACTTC
CASSESLGVLETQYF
>TRBJ1-1|.|TRBV4-1|many
TGCGCCAGCAGCCAAGATCCGAGGGGAATAACTGAAGCTTTCTTT
CASSQDPRGITEAFF
>TRBJ2-1|.|TRBV7-9|many
TGTGCCAGCGTAAAATGGCTAGGGGACCACAATGAGCAGTTCTTC
CASVKWLGDHNEQFF
>TRBJ1-5|.|TRBV28|.
TGTGCCAGCAGTTTCAGGATGGTCAATCAGCCCCAGCATTTT
CASSFRMVNQPQHF
>TRBJ2-5|.|TRBV11-2|.
TGTGCCAGCAGCTCCCTGAGGAGCGCGCTGCTCCAAGAGACCCAGTACTTC
CASSSLRSALLQETQYF
>TRBJ2-6|.|TRBV7-9|many
TGTGCCAGCAGCTTTAGTGGAACTGGGGCCAACGTCCTGACTTTC
CASSFSGTGANVLTF
>TRBJ2-5|.|TRBV7-2|.
TGTGCCAGCAGCAACATGGTAGCTCTAGAGACCCAGTACTTC
CASSNMVALETQYF